Following are 27 T cell receptor beta chains from one sample sequenced in a study of control samples from healthy donors and cancer patients (TCRdb year 2020). To prepare the library, the immunoSEQ multiplex PCR assay was applied. TCRdb took this table from immuneACCESS and kept in-frame rearrangements with V and J called. Such tables lack part of the clones; where checked against another copy, unresolved V genes explain under half of the gap, and the rest is unexplained. Across this sample there are 60,000 to 65,000 clones, with 75% to 85% seen only once. About 5% of the sample is held by the ten biggest clonotypes. Sequencing was done on a sample of blood. These receptors all come from a man in his forties or fifties in good health.

This chain links TRBV19 with TRBJ2-7; D is possibly TRBD1 (5 bases). With 2 bases removed from V and 1 base from J, the gap between germline ends came to 18 bases. The CDR3 has 17 amino acids. Germline CDR1 LNHDA, CDR2 SQIVND (reference sequence). The CDR3: CASSIPLRRDWSYEQYF. CDR3 nucleotides: TGTGCCAGTAGTATACCCCTTCGCAGGGATTGGTCCTACGAGCAGTACTTC.

V is TRBV29-1 and J is TRBJ1-1; maybe TRBD1 (5 bases). The length of the CDR3 is 12 residues. V lost 3 bases and J 10 bases, leaving 15 bases between the germline ends. Per germline, CDR1 SQVTM and CDR2 ANQGSEA. The DNA for the CDR3 is TGCAGCGTTGATGGGGGGGGAGGGAGAGCTTTCTTT. It translates to CSVDGGGGRAFF.

V and J are TRBV4-2 and TRBJ2-7; 9 positions agree with TRBD2. Germline-derived CDR1 and CDR2 are LGHNA and YNFKEQ. The CDR3 runs 16 residues. The J segment lost 7 bases and the V segment lost 1 base, leaving 11 bases of the junction unmatched. The CDR3 reads CASSQGVASGVGEQYF. In nucleotides, the CDR3 is TGTGCCAGCAGCCAAGGTGTGGCTAGCGGGGTGGGGGAGCAGTACTTC.

This clone has just a few counts. The J gene is TRBJ2-6, the V gene TRBV2; 9 bases are a match to TRBD1. The CDR3 spans 17 residues. Germline assignment: CDR1 SNHLY and CDR2 FYNNEI. After removal of 6 bases from V and 0 bases from J, the junction contained 6 bases not matched to a gene. The CDR3 region has the DNA TGTGCCAGCAGCCCGGGACAGGGCTCCTCTGGGGCCAACGTCCTGACTTTC. Residues: CASSPGQGSSGANVLTF.

V gene TRBV7-2 combines with J gene TRBJ1-1; D unresolved. Trimming shortened V by 2 bases and J by 1 base, and 5 bases separated the two germline ends. CDR1 is SGHTA, CDR2 FQGNSA, per germline. The length of the CDR3 is 13 residues. Written as DNA, the CDR3 is TGTGCCAGCAGCTTACTCCCGAACACTGAAGCTTTCTTT. Its protein is CASSLLPNTEAFF.

The genes are TRBV9 and TRBJ1-3, with D perhaps matching TRBD1 (5 bases). Germline-derived CDR1 and CDR2 are SGDLS and YYNGEE. The CDR3 contains 15 residues. V shed 0 bases and J shed 0 bases, with 7 bases lying between them. As DNA, the CDR3 is TGTGCCAGCAGCGTAGAGGGGAGCTCTGGAAACACCATATATTTT. Its translation is CASSVEGSSGNTIYF.

V and J are TRBV28 and TRBJ1-5; perhaps TRBD1 as D (5 bases). Germline V gene lookup returns CDR1 MDHEN and CDR2 SYDVKM. V was pared by 8 bases and J by 0 bases, with 20 bases between. The CDR3 loop spans 17 amino acids. The CDR3 region is CASGRTQVVHSNQPQHF. DNA of the CDR3: TGTGCCAGCGGGAGAACACAGGTAGTTCATAGCAATCAGCCCCAGCATTTT.

The chain uses TRBV19 and TRBJ2-4; 10 positions match TRBD1. CDR3 length equals 13 residues. CDR1 LNHDA and CDR2 SQIVND come from the germline V gene (reference sequence). V shed 5 bases, J shed 9 bases, and the junction held 4 bases outside the gene matches. This chain's CDR3 is CASSGQGEGIQYF. The DNA of the CDR3 is TGTGCCAGTAGTGGACAGGGGGAAGGCATTCAGTACTTC.

This clone was detected only a few times. The J gene is TRBJ2-7, the V gene TRBV5-8; a weak D match, TRBD2 (5 bases). CDR1 and CDR2 from the germline V gene are SGHTS and YDEGEE. The CDR3 is 14 residues long. V was cut by 2 bases and J by 3 bases, with 12 bases left in between. CDR3 amino acids: CASSLGNRGYEQYF. The CDR3 DNA is TGTGCCAGCAGCTTAGGGAACCGGGGCTACGAGCAGTACTTC. The full variable domain, completed using reference TRBV5-8 and TRBJ2-7, is EAGVTQSPTHLIKTRGQQATLRCSPISGHTSVYWYQQALGLGLQFLLWYDEGEERNRGNFPPRFSGRQFPNYSSELNVNALELEDSALYLCASSLGNRGYEQYFGPGTRLTVT.

The chain is built from TRBV14 and TRBJ2-2; no definite D call. This CDR3 is built from 14 residues. Between the trimmed V and J ends, which lost 4 bases and 1 base, there was a span of 7 bases. In germline, CDR1 is SGHDN, CDR2 FVKESK. CDR3 nucleotide sequence: TGTGCCAGCAGCCGGCAGCTGAACACCGGGGAGCTGTTTTTT. Translation gives CASSRQLNTGELFF.

V usage is TRBV2 and J usage is TRBJ1-5; maybe TRBD1 (5 bases). V lost 7 bases and J 0 bases, leaving 10 bases between the germline ends. The CDR3 extends over 14 amino acids. Germline V gene data show CDR1 as SNHLY and CDR2 as FYNNEI. CDR3 protein: CASMMGLSNQPQHF. In DNA form, the CDR3 reads TGTGCCAGCATGATGGGGCTTAGCAATCAGCCCCAGCATTTT.

V gene TRBV5-6 combines with J gene TRBJ1-2; D uncertain. Germline CDR1 is SGHDT and CDR2 is YYEEEE. Trimming cost V 1 base and J 8 bases, with 12 bases left between them. The CDR3 contains 13 residues. CDR3 sequence (DNA): TGTGCCAGCAGCTTGCTGGAAGCGCGAGGCTACACCTTC. Protein product: CASSLLEARGYTF.

The J gene is TRBJ1-1, the V gene TRBV19; weak D call: TRBD1 (5 bases). CDR1 and CDR2 from the germline V gene are LNHDA and SQIVND (reference sequence). With 1 base removed from V and 8 bases from J, the gap between germline ends came to 17 bases. The CDR3 contains 15 residues. In nucleotides, the CDR3 is TGTGCCAGTAGTATAGGTGGCGCAGGCGCAGGGGAAGCTTTCTTT. Translation gives CASSIGGAGAGEAFF.

The chain joins TRBV5-1 to TRBJ2-5, with 7 nucleotides matching TRBD1. Germline-derived CDR1 and CDR2 are SGHRS and YFSETQ. V shed 2 bases and J 5 bases; nucleotides not matched to a gene: 9. This CDR3 spans 15 amino acids. DNA for the CDR3: TGCGCCAGCAGCTTTTCGACAGGGAGAGATGAGACCCAGTACTTC. This encodes CASSFSTGRDETQYF.

This chain links TRBV30 with TRBJ1-5, with TRBD1 matching 7 bases. V shed 0 bases and J 6 bases; nucleotides not matched to a gene: 2. This CDR3 is built from 13 residues. Germline assignment: CDR1 GTSNPN and CDR2 SVGIG (reference sequence). The CDR3 region is CAWSVTGSQPQHF. CDR3 DNA sequence: TGTGCCTGGAGTGTGACAGGGAGTCAGCCCCAGCATTTT.

This chain links TRBV11-3 with TRBJ1-1; no definite D call. Trimming stripped 6 bases from V and 4 bases from J, with 18 bases between. The CDR3 extends over 15 amino acids. CDR1 and CDR2 (germline): SGHNT, YENEEA. The chain's CDR3 is CASSQTRNRGTEAFF. Here the CDR3 DNA reads TGTGCCAGCAGTCAAACCAGAAACCGGGGCACTGAAGCTTTCTTT.

This clone appeared a few times. The J gene is TRBJ2-7, the V gene TRBV12-3 or TRBV12-4; unclear D gene. CDR3 length equals 12 residues. V lost 2 bases to trimming and J lost 5 bases, with 7 bases between them. CDR3 bases: TGTGCCAGCAGTTTAATGGTAGACGAGCAGTACTTC. Translating it yields CASSLMVDEQYF.

The chain combines TRBV19 with TRBJ1-2, with D possibly matching TRBD1 (6 bases). Germline V gene sequence: CDR1 LNHDA, CDR2 SQIVND (reference sequence). The length of the CDR3 is 14 residues. V gave up 9 bases and J gave up 2 bases, with 16 bases separating them. This CDR3 reads CASKNRQENYGYTF. In DNA, the CDR3 is TGTGCCAGCAAGAACCGACAGGAGAACTATGGCTACACCTTC.

The rearrangement joins TRBV7-3 to TRBJ1-1; no clear D. The length of the CDR3 is 13 residues. Per the germline V gene, CDR1 is SGHTA and CDR2 is FQGTGA. V lost 0 bases to trimming and J lost 5 bases, with 7 bases between them. The CDR3 protein is CASSLTGYTEAFF. The CDR3 bases are TGTGCCAGCAGCTTAACAGGGTATACTGAAGCTTTCTTT.

The V gene is TRBV12-3 or TRBV12-4, the J gene TRBJ1-2; D ambiguous. The CDR3 length is 13 residues. The V gene lost 4 bases and the J gene lost 6 bases, with 12 bases spanning the gap. Written as DNA, the CDR3 is TGTGCCAGCAGTTCGACAAGCCTCCATGGCTACACCTTC. It specifies CASSSTSLHGYTF.

This clone has only one observation. The chain carries TRBV5-1 and TRBJ2-5; D may be TRBD1 or TRBD2 (5 bases each). V was shortened by 2 bases and J by 5 bases, with 13 bases between the two germline ends. Germline V lookup: CDR1 SGHRS, CDR2 YFSETQ. The CDR3 length is 14 residues. The CDR3 DNA sequence: TGCGCCAGCAGCTTCCCTGGGGGTCCGGAGACCCAGTACTTC. Its translation is CASSFPGGPETQYF.

V is TRBV2 and J is TRBJ2-2; D may be TRBD2 (5 bases). CDR3 size: 14 residues. V gave up 4 bases and J gave up 6 bases, with 12 bases separating them. CDR1 and CDR2 (germline): SNHLY, FYNNEI. The CDR3 loop is CASSVTKEAGELFF. The DNA for the CDR3 is TGTGCCAGCAGTGTGACGAAGGAGGCCGGGGAGCTGTTTTTT.

The genes are TRBV7-3 and TRBJ2-1; D gene uncertain. V was shortened by 3 bases and J by 5 bases, with 11 bases between the two germline ends. Germline CDR1 reads SGHTA; CDR2 reads FQGTGA. The CDR3 contains 14 residues. CDR3 DNA: TGTGCCAGCAGCTTTTCTCCACGGGACAATGAGCAGTTCTTC. This codes for CASSFSPRDNEQFF.

The rearrangement joins TRBV9 to TRBJ2-7; 12 bases match TRBD1. The V gene's germline CDR1 is SGDLS and CDR2 YYNGEE. The junction had 8 bases not matched to a gene; V was cut back by 4 bases and J by 6 bases. This CDR3 has 15 residues. The CDR3 loop is CASSPLGTGGSEQYF. In nucleotides, the CDR3 is TGTGCCAGCAGCCCCCTCGGGACAGGGGGCTCCGAGCAGTACTTC.

V is TRBV7-2 and J is TRBJ2-1; D not certain. Between the trimmed V and J ends, which lost 0 bases and 8 bases, there was a span of 8 bases. This CDR3 region has 13 residues. Germline CDR1 reads SGHTA; CDR2 reads FQGNSA. Here the CDR3 DNA reads TGTGCCAGCAGCTTAGCTGGCCAGTATGAGCAGTTCTTC. Protein product: CASSLAGQYEQFF.

This chain connects TRBV18 to TRBJ1-1; D is undetermined. The V gene's germline CDR1 is KGHSH and CDR2 LQKENI. Trimming stripped 6 bases from V and 0 bases from J, with 11 bases between. This CDR3 contains 14 residues. CDR3 sequence (DNA): TGTGCCAGCTCCGAGGGATCTATGAACACTGAAGCTTTCTTT. Its protein product is CASSEGSMNTEAFF.

V gene TRBV27 combines with J gene TRBJ2-4; the D gene is possibly TRBD1 (6 bases). CDR1 MNHEY and CDR2 SMNVEV come from the germline V gene (reference sequence). This CDR3 comprises 15 residues. The V gene lost 2 bases and the J gene lost 0 bases, with 8 bases spanning the gap. The CDR3, as DNA: TGTGCCAGCAGTTTAGACAGGCTAGCCAAAAACATTCAGTACTTC. Translation: CASSLDRLAKNIQYF.